This T cell receptor (beta chain) was captured by sequencing in a study of cytomegalovirus exposure and HLA in healthy donors. Trimming removed 4 bases at V and 0 bases at J, with 10 bases between. The CDR3 contains 14 residues. Germline CDR1 and CDR2: SGDLS and YYNGEE. 60 Vbeta and 13 Jbeta primers were used in PCR. Sequencing was performed with immunoSEQ multiplex PCR; in TCRdb, only in-frame clones are kept and a portion is missing. The sample comprises some 150,000 clones, more than 80% of which are singletons, and about 0.82% rests with the top ten. Sequencing was done on a sample of PBMCs. The genes are TRBV9 and TRBJ1-2; D is ambiguous. The sequence came from a woman aged 18-29 years in good health and CMV-seronegative. The CDR3 coding sequence is TGTGCCAGCAGCCCGGCGGGTACTAACTATGGCTACACCTTC. Its translation: CASSPAGTNYGYTF.